These 30 T cell receptor beta chains came from one sample sequenced in a study of blood T cells in healthy people across ages. Next came a second PCR, run for about 7 to 12 cycles, which used a sample-barcoded 5' primer along with a J-beta primer mix. MiXCR, applied by TCRdb to the 5' RACE reads, yields one record per CDR3 protein. The sample has hundreds of thousands of distinct CDR3 sequences; around 48% are singletons. Sequencing used blood. These receptors were collected from an older woman in good health.

There are many counts of this clonotype. This chain connects TRBV5-1 to TRBJ2-1; 11 nucleotides agree with TRBD2. Trimming cost V 5 bases and J 4 bases; bases outside gene matches: 5. CDR3 length: 15 residues. Germline CDR1 reads SGHRS; CDR2 reads YFSETQ. The CDR3 protein is CASRPGTSGYNEQFF. CDR3 bases: TGCGCCAGCAGGCCCGGGACTAGCGGTTACAATGAGCAGTTCTTC.

This clonotype has a count of ten or more. The CDR3 DNA follows: TGTGCCAGCAGCTTCGGCAGGGAAGAGACCCAGTACTTC. Its translation: CASSFGREETQYF. The chain is built from TRBV7-2 and TRBJ2-5; tentatively, D is TRBD1 (5 bases). The CDR3 loop spans 13 amino acids. Deletions cut 3 bases from V and 3 bases from J, with 8 bases between. Looked up from germline, CDR1 is SGHTA and CDR2 is FQGNSA.

With regard to this clonotype: A single base separates this from a much larger clone, so it may be a read error. This rearrangement joins TRBV4-3 to TRBJ2-3, with a possible D match to TRBD1 (5 bases). The germline gives CDR1 LGHNA, CDR2 YSLEER. V lost 2 bases and J lost 4, with 10 bases in between. This CDR3 comprises 14 residues. In DNA, the CDR3 is TGCGCCAGCAGCCAACAGGGCGACCCAGATACGCAGTATTTT. The encoded protein is CASSQQGDPDTQYF.

The chain is built from TRBV4-2 and TRBJ2-7; 8 bases fit TRBD2. This CDR3 is 15 amino acids long. V shed 6 bases, J shed 4 bases, and the junction held 11 bases outside the gene matches. CDR1 and CDR2 from the germline V gene are LGHNA and YNFKEQ. The CDR3 protein is CASRTGVGLAYEQYF. As DNA, the CDR3 is TGTGCCAGCAGAACTGGGGTCGGACTAGCATACGAGCAGTACTTC.

The table lists this clonotype with a count of one. The V gene is TRBV6-5, the J gene TRBJ2-4; the D is unclear. The germline V and J ends were trimmed by 5 bases and 0 bases, with 14 bases remaining between them. CDR3 length: 16 amino acids. Germline V CDR1 and CDR2: MNHEY, SVGAGI. This chain's CDR3 is CASSRQGWGAKNIQYF. The CDR3 region has the DNA TGTGCCAGCAGTCGACAAGGATGGGGAGCCAAAAACATTCAGTACTTC.

The sample holds a few counts of this clonotype. V is TRBV7-8 and J is TRBJ2-7, with no clear D. V was shortened by 2 bases and J by 6 bases, with 8 bases between the two germline ends. The CDR3 length is 12 residues. Looked up from germline, CDR1 is SGHVS and CDR2 is FQNEAQ. The CDR3 sequence: CASSLRSGEQYF. The DNA for the CDR3 is TGTGCCAGCAGCTTAAGGTCCGGCGAGCAGTACTTC.

In its sample, this clonotype was seen many times. This chain's CDR3 is CASSTNQETQYF. DNA of the CDR3: TGTGCCAGCAGCACCAACCAAGAGACCCAGTACTTC. The chain joins TRBV7-3 to TRBJ2-5; D remains ambiguous. The CDR3 sequence is 12 residues long. From germline, CDR1 is SGHTA and CDR2 FQGTGA. Trimming removed 5 bases at V and 0 bases at J, with 4 bases between. The variable domain in full, with the rest retrieved from reference TRBV7-3 and TRBJ2-5, is GAGVSQTPSNKVTEKGKYVELRCDPISGHTALYWYRQSLGQGPEFLIYFQGTGAADDSGLPNDRFFAVRPEGSVSTLKIQRTERGDSAVYLCASSTNQETQYFGPGTRLLVL.

The sample holds a few counts of this clonotype. The chain recombines TRBV7-2 with TRBJ2-5; D is unresolved. Germline-derived CDR1 and CDR2 are SGHTA and FQGNSA. This CDR3 comprises 14 residues. V was shortened by 1 base and J by 5 bases, with 11 bases between the two germline ends. For the CDR3, the DNA is TGTGCCAGCAGCTTAGACCCTCAAGAGGAGACCCAGTACTTC. It is translated as CASSLDPQEETQYF.

This clonotype was seen a single time. The chain recombines TRBV12-3 or TRBV12-4 with TRBJ2-4; D unresolved. The J call is doubtful: the DNA matches TRBJ2-5 better. The CDR3 consists of 13 residues. DNA for the CDR3: TGTGCCAGCAGTGTAAGGGCAGAAGAGACCCAGTACTTC. Translated, it gives CASSVRAEETQYF.

This clonotype appeared a few times. The chain combines TRBV29-1 with TRBJ2-7, with D possibly matching TRBD1 (6 bases). The CDR3 length is 14 residues. The V and J ends lost 3 bases and 7 bases respectively, with 19 bases between them. Germline CDR1 and CDR2: SQVTM and ANQGSEA. The CDR3: CSVDQGQGFYEQYF. DNA of the CDR3: TGCAGCGTTGACCAGGGACAAGGGTTTTATGAGCAGTACTTC.

The sample holds a few counts of this clonotype. This chain connects TRBV7-2 to TRBJ2-7, with 8 nucleotides matching TRBD1. The ends lost 0 bases at V and 6 bases at J; junction bases unmatched: 7. Germline V CDR1 and CDR2: SGHTA, FQGNSA. The CDR3 is made up of 15 amino acids. The CDR3 protein is CASSLAYGQGFEQYF. In nucleotides, the CDR3 is TGTGCCAGCAGCTTAGCCTACGGACAGGGCTTCGAGCAGTACTTC.

V and J are TRBV27 and TRBJ2-1; the D call may be TRBD1 or TRBD2 (6 bases each). Germline assignment: CDR1 MNHEY and CDR2 SMNVEV (reference sequence). The CDR3 length is 18 residues. V lost 2 bases to trimming and J lost 0 bases, with 17 bases between them. Here the CDR3 reads CASSLDGGGASSYNEQFF. In DNA, the CDR3 is TGTGCCAGCAGTTTAGATGGGGGCGGGGCGAGCTCCTACAATGAGCAGTTCTTC.

As DNA, the CDR3 is TGTGCCATCAGTGCTGGCGACAATCAGCCCCAGCATTTT. Its protein is CAISAGDNQPQHF. The genes are TRBV10-3 and TRBJ1-5; D is ambiguous. There are 13 residues in the CDR3. Germline CDR1 reads ENHRY; CDR2 reads SYGVKD. Trimming cost V 4 bases and J 3 bases, with 7 bases left between them.

The chain is built from TRBV20-1 and TRBJ2-7; tentatively, D is TRBD1 (5 bases). The V gene lost 1 base and the J gene lost 2 bases, with 21 bases spanning the gap. There are 17 residues in the CDR3. Germline lookup yields CDR1 DFQATT and CDR2 SNEGSKA (reference sequence). The CDR3 nucleotides are TGCAGTGCTAGAGTCCTGGAGAGTACCAGGGTGCCCTACGAGCAGTACTTC. The encoded protein is CSARVLESTRVPYEQYF.

The chain has TRBV29-1 and TRBJ1-1; tentatively, D is TRBD1 (6 bases). The V gene lost 4 bases and the J gene lost 3 bases, with 12 bases spanning the gap. Germline CDR1 SQVTM, CDR2 ANQGSEA. The CDR3 extends over 13 amino acids. CDR3 protein: CSVVLGADTEAFF. The DNA of the CDR3 is TGCAGCGTTGTGCTGGGGGCGGACACTGAAGCTTTCTTT.

This chain links TRBV12-3 or TRBV12-4 with TRBJ2-7; TRBD1 matches at 12 bases. CDR3 length: 14 amino acids. V was clipped by 5 bases and J by 5 bases; unmatched bases: 4. In DNA, the CDR3 is TGTGCCAGCAGTACTGGGACAGGGGGCGACGAGCAGTACTTC. It is translated as CASSTGTGGDEQYF.

The chain recombines TRBV10-3 with TRBJ2-7, with 9 bases fitting TRBD1. CDR3 length equals 14 residues. In germline, CDR1 is ENHRY, CDR2 SYGVKD. V shed 4 bases and J 4 bases; nucleotides not matched to a gene: 5. CDR3 protein: CAISGRGQGYEQYF. DNA for the CDR3: TGTGCCATCAGTGGAAGGGGACAGGGTTACGAGCAGTACTTC.

The chain couples TRBV29-1 to TRBJ2-1; 12 positions match TRBD2. Germline CDR1 and CDR2: SQVTM and ANQGSEA. The CDR3 loop spans 14 amino acids. V trimming: 5 bases; J trimming: 6 bases; junction bases outside the gene matches: 5. The CDR3 nucleotides are TGCAGCGTTAGGACTAGCGGGGCGATCAATGAGCAGTTCTTC. This gives the protein CSVRTSGAINEQFF.

The CDR3 bases are TGTGCCAGCTCACCACACGTAACGCGCACTGAAGCTTTCTTT. It yields the protein CASSPHVTRTEAFF. The chain has TRBV18 and TRBJ1-1; no firm D call. Germline values: CDR1 KGHSH, CDR2 LQKENI. The CDR3 totals 14 residues. Deletions cut 1 base from V and 4 bases from J, with 10 bases between.

This clonotype was detected only once. The chain carries TRBV7-9 and TRBJ2-7, with D uncertain. The CDR3 is 14 residues long. Germline V gene lookup returns CDR1 SEHNR and CDR2 FQNEAQ (reference sequence). V gave up 1 base and J gave up 1 base, with 8 bases separating them. CDR3 sequence reads: CASSLEAPSYEQYF. CDR3 nucleotides: TGTGCCAGCAGCTTAGAAGCTCCTTCCTACGAGCAGTACTTC.

About this clonotype itself: A much more abundant neighbour one base away suggests this may be a read error. This chain joins TRBV29-1 and TRBJ2-5, with D hard to call. The CDR3 extends over 11 amino acids. V lost 4 bases and J lost 11, with 14 bases in between. The germline V gene has CDR1 SQVTM and CDR2 ANQGSEA. Written as DNA, the CDR3 is TGCAGCGTTGCAACAGCCTACGGGCAGTACTTC. Protein: CSVATAYGQYF.

The chain is built from TRBV7-3 and TRBJ1-1; 7 bases are a match to TRBD1. V was clipped by 5 bases and J by 2 bases; unmatched bases: 5. Germline CDR1 SGHTA, CDR2 FQGTGA. The CDR3 loop spans 14 amino acids. The CDR3 coding sequence is TGTGCCAGCAGCCAACAGGGGACAAACACTGAAGCTTTCTTT. Protein sequence: CASSQQGTNTEAFF. Full variable domain (outside the CDR3, taken from reference TRBV7-3 and TRBJ1-1): GAGVSQTPSNKVTEKGKYVELRCDPISGHTALYWYRQSLGQGPEFLIYFQGTGAADDSGLPNDRFFAVRPEGSVSTLKIQRTERGDSAVYLCASSQQGTNTEAFFGQGTRLTVV.

This clonotype was seen only a few times. The chain has TRBV7-2 and TRBJ2-7; TRBD2 is a possible D gene (5 bases). V was clipped by 1 base and J by 6 bases, with 13 bases between them. The germline V gene encodes CDR1 SGHTA and CDR2 FQGNSA. This CDR3 is 14 amino acids long. The CDR3 DNA follows: TGTGCCAGCAGCTTAGGGGAGAGGTCGGGCGAGCAGTACTTC. Protein: CASSLGERSGEQYF.

V and J are TRBV24-1 and TRBJ1-2; 7 bases fit TRBD1. Germline trimming cut 4 bases from V and 8 bases from J; bases unmatched to any gene: 15. This CDR3 has 16 residues. In germline, CDR1 is KGHDR, CDR2 SFDVKD. CDR3 sequence reads: CATSDPVSTGSGGYTF. CDR3 sequence (DNA): TGTGCCACCAGTGACCCCGTATCGACAGGGTCGGGAGGCTACACCTTC.

The chain recombines TRBV29-1 with TRBJ2-5; 7 positions agree with TRBD2. The germline V gene encodes CDR1 SQVTM and CDR2 ANQGSEA. Losses at the gene ends were 1 base for V and 5 bases for J; bases not matched to a gene: 10. CDR3 size: 15 residues. CDR3 in amino acids: CSVEGLAGDAETQYF. CDR3 DNA sequence: TGCAGCGTTGAAGGGTTGGCGGGAGATGCTGAGACCCAGTACTTC.

The CDR3 bases are TGTGCCATCAGTGAAAAAGCGGGAGGTTCCACAGATACGCAGTATTTT. It yields the protein CAISEKAGGSTDTQYF. V is TRBV10-3 and J is TRBJ2-3, with 9 bases that match TRBD2. The CDR3 spans 16 residues. The ends lost 3 bases at V and 2 bases at J; junction bases unmatched: 6. Per the germline V gene, CDR1 is ENHRY and CDR2 is SYGVKD.

The V and J genes are TRBV7-6 and TRBJ1-6; D ambiguous. From germline, CDR1 is SGHVS and CDR2 FNYEAQ. The CDR3 is 13 amino acids. Trimming pared 2 bases from V and 5 bases from J, leaving 4 bases between. DNA for the CDR3: TGTGCCAGCAGCTTATCGAATAATTCACCCCTCCACTTT. Its protein product is CASSLSNNSPLHF.

The gene calls are TRBV7-2 and TRBJ1-3; D perhaps matches TRBD1 (6 bases). The CDR3 totals 15 residues. CDR1 SGHTA and CDR2 FQGNSA come from the germline V gene. V was trimmed by 1 base and J by 1 base, leaving 8 bases between them. CDR3 region: CASSLEGGSGNTIYF. CDR3 sequence (DNA): TGTGCCAGCAGCTTAGAAGGGGGGTCTGGAAACACCATATATTTT.

This clonotype appeared a few times. The chain couples TRBV5-1 to TRBJ1-2; D possibly corresponds to TRBD1 (5 bases). The V gene's germline CDR1 is SGHRS and CDR2 YFSETQ. This CDR3 comprises 15 residues. The ends were cut back, 0 bases at V and 6 bases at J, with 15 bases in the middle. This CDR3 is CASSLVRTEGNGYTF. In DNA, the CDR3 is TGCGCCAGCAGCTTGGTGCGGACGGAGGGGAATGGCTACACCTTC.

This chain uses TRBV12-3 or TRBV12-4 with TRBJ2-5; D assignment may be TRBD1 or TRBD2 (5 bases each). This CDR3 comprises 16 residues. Between the trimmed V and J ends, which lost 5 bases and 5 bases, there was a span of 21 bases. CDR3 coding DNA: TGTGCCAGCAGTCCATACTTAGGGACCTTTGGGGAGACCCAGTACTTC. This sequence encodes CASSPYLGTFGETQYF.